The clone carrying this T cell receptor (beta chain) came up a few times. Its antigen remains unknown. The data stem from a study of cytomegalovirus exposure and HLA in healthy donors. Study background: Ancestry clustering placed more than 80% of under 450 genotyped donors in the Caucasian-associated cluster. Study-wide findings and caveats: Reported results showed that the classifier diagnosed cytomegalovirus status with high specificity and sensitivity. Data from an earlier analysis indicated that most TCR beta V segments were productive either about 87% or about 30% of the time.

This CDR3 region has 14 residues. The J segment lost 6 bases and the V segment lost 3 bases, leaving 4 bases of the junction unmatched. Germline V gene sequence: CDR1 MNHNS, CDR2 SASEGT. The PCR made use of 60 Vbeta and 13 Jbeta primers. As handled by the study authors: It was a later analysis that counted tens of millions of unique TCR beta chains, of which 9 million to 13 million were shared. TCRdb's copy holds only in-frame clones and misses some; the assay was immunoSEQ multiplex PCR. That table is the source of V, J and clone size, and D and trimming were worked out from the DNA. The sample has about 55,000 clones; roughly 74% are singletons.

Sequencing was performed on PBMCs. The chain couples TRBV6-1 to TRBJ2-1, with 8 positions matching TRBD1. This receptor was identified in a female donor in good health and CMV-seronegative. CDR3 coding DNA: TGTGCCAGCAGTGATGGGACAGGCGTCAATGAGCAGTTCTTC. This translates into CASSDGTGVNEQFF.